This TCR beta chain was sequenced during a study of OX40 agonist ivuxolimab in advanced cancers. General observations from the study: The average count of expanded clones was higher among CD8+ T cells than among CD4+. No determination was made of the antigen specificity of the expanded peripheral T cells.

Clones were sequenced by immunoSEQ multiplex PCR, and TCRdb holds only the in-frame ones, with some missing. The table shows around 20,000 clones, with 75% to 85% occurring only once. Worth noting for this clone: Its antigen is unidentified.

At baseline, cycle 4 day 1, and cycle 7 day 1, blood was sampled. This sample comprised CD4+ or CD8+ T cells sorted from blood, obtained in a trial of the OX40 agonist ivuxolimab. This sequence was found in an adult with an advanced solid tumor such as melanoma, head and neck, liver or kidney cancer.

The CDR3 sequence: CASSLVALLAKNIQYF. CDR3 DNA: TGTGCCAGCAGTTTAGTAGCGCTTCTAGCCAAAAACATTCAGTACTTC. The V call is TRBV28, the J call TRBJ2-4; TRBD2 might be the D (5 bases). Germline lookup yields CDR1 MDHEN and CDR2 SYDVKM. This CDR3 spans 16 amino acids. Trimming took off 2 bases at V and 0 bases at J, with 11 bases between the two ends.